The 4 T cell receptor beta chains in this list originate from one sample, sequenced in a study of blood T cell repertoires in COVID-19. The method was immunoSEQ multiplex PCR; TCRdb's version includes in-frame clones alone and lacks a portion of them. The table lists 250,000 or so clones, roughly 81% of them singletons. The sample taken for sequencing was peripheral blood. Source of these receptors: a man aged 50 or older with acute or convalescent COVID-19.

This clone was recorded only once. The chain combines TRBV18 with TRBJ1-1; TRBD1 is a possible D gene (5 bases). Germline CDR1 reads KGHSH; CDR2 reads LQKENI. This CDR3 is 13 amino acids long. Trimming stripped 2 bases from V and 4 bases from J, with 8 bases between. The CDR3: CASSPGQGTEAFF. The CDR3 DNA reads as TGTGCCAGCTCACCAGGGCAGGGCACTGAAGCTTTCTTT. Complete variable domain (other parts from reference TRBV18 and TRBJ1-1): NAGVMQNPRHLVRRRGQEARLRCSPMKGHSHVYWYRQLPEEGLKFMVYLQKENIIDESGMPKERFSAEFPKEGPSILRIQQVVRGDSAAYFCASSPGQGTEAFFGQGTRLTVV.

The chain employs TRBV11-2 and TRBJ2-1; 13 bases align to TRBD2. The CDR3 sequence is 17 residues long. Germline V gene sequence: CDR1 SGHAT, CDR2 FQNNGV. V lost 1 base and J lost 6; bases outside the gene matches: 6. CDR3 amino acids: CASSLVLAGGPGNEQFF. Written as DNA, the CDR3 is TGTGCCAGCAGCTTAGTACTAGCGGGAGGGCCTGGCAATGAGCAGTTCTTC.

The chain employs TRBV7-2 and TRBJ2-6; no reliable D call. This CDR3 has 15 residues. CDR1 and CDR2 (germline): SGHTA, FQGNSA. V lost 2 bases, J lost 1 base, and 6 bases lay in between. The CDR3 here is CASSLSRSGANVLTF. In DNA form, the CDR3 reads TGTGCCAGCAGCTTATCTCGTTCTGGGGCCAACGTCCTGACTTTC.

The chain carries TRBV4-2 and TRBJ2-5; D gene unclear. Per the germline V gene, CDR1 is LGHNA and CDR2 is YNFKEQ. The CDR3 is made up of 16 amino acids. The V and J ends lost 3 bases and 5 bases respectively, with 19 bases between them. CDR3 protein: CASSQVRVRSKETQYF. CDR3 nucleotide sequence: TGTGCCAGCAGCCAGGTTCGGGTTAGATCGAAGGAGACCCAGTACTTC.